This T cell receptor beta chain was obtained from a study of blood T cell repertoires in COVID-19. Study at large: Samples taken during acute and convalescent COVID-19 were collected in the United States, Italy and Spain. PBMCs, B-cell-depleted T cells, or T cells provided the cDNA or gDNA that made up the material.

Seattle patients were enrolled while actively infected and followed longitudinally. Per the original methods: The authors estimated nucleated cell counts from reference gene primer amplification. The method was immunoSEQ multiplex PCR; TCRdb's version includes in-frame clones alone and lacks a portion of them. V, J and clone size are those of that table, while D and trimming were read from the DNA. The table has tens of thousands of clones, roughly 80% seen once; the top ten hold 15%. Deletions cut 10 bases from V and 3 bases from J, with 21 bases between. The CDR3 totals 15 residues. CDR1 MRHNA and CDR2 SNTAGT come from the germline V gene.

The origin of this receptor is a man in his fifties or sixties with COVID-19, enrolled during active disease. J is TRBJ1-1 and V is TRBV6-4; D might be TRBD1 (5 bases). Sample: peripheral blood. The CDR3 DNA reads TGTGCCACCAAGACACACCCTGGGGGGGACACTGAAGCTTTCTTT. Translated: CATKTHPGGDTEAFF.